This T cell receptor (beta chain) was documented in a study of blood T cell repertoires in COVID-19. Turning to the study itself: There were acute and convalescent COVID-19 samples, and they came from the United States, Italy and Spain. Sources were T cells, B-cell-depleted T cells, or PBMCs; the material itself was cDNA or gDNA.

Original handling: Reference gene primers were amplified, and this amplification served to estimate nucleated cell counts. Method: immunoSEQ multiplex PCR; TCRdb's copy keeps in-frame clones and lacks some. V, J and clone size reflect that table, while D and trimming were determined from the DNA. The profile shows 270,000 or so clones, over 75% of them singletons. V dropped 3 bases and J dropped 2 bases, with 8 bases sitting between them. From germline, CDR1 is MNHNS and CDR2 SASEGT. CDR3 length: 14 residues. The sequence was collected from a human donor in a cohort sampled during active COVID-19. The sequencing sample was made of peripheral blood. This chain connects TRBV6-1 to TRBJ1-5; D is ambiguous. The CDR3 spells CASSERRGNQPQHF. The CDR3 DNA reads TGTGCCAGCAGTGAGAGGAGGGGCAATCAGCCCCAGCATTTT.